A single T cell receptor beta chain is shown here with its context. This record belongs to a study of blood T cell repertoires in COVID-19. Study at large: The United States, Italy and Spain provided the acute and convalescent COVID-19 samples. PBMCs, B-cell-depleted T cells, or T cells were the source of the cDNA or gDNA that made up the material.

Clones were read by immunoSEQ multiplex PCR, and TCRdb kept only the in-frame ones, dropping some. The sample records 110,000 or so clones, over 75% being singletons. The CDR3 is 16 residues long. Deletions cut 4 bases from V and 0 bases from J, with 16 bases between. The V gene's germline CDR1 is SGHRS and CDR2 YFSETQ. This TCR was sampled from a man in his fifties with acute or convalescent COVID-19. Sequencing was carried out using peripheral blood. The chain employs TRBV5-1 and TRBJ1-1; D is possibly TRBD1 (5 bases). CDR3 residues: CASSPMTAPMNTEAFF. The CDR3 DNA reads as TGCGCCAGCAGCCCCATGACAGCACCTATGAACACTGAAGCTTTCTTT.